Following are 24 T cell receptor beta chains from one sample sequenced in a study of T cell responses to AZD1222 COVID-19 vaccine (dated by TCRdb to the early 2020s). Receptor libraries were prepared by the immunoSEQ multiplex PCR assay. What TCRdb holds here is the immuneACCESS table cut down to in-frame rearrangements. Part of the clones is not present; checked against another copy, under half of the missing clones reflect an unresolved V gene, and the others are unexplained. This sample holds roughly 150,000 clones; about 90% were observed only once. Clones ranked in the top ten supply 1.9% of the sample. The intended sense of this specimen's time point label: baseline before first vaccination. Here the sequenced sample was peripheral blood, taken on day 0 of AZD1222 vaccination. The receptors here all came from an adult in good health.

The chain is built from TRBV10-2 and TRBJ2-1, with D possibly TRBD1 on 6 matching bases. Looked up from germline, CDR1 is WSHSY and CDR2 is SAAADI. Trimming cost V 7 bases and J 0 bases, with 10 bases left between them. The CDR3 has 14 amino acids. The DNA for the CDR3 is TGCGCCAGCACGAGGGGGTCCTCCTACAATGAGCAGTTCTTC. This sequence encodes CASTRGSSYNEQFF.

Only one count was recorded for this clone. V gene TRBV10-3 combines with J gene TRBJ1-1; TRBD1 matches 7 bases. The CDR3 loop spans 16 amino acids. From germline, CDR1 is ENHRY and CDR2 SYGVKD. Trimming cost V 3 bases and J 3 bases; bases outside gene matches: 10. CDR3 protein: CAISDFSRQGDTEAFF. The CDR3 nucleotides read TGTGCCATCAGTGATTTTTCCCGACAGGGTGACACTGAAGCTTTCTTT.

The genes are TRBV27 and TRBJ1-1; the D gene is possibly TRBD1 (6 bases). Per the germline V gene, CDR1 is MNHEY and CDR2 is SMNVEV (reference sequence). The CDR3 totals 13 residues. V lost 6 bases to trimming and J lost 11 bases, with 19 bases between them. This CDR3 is CASRRHREGGAFF. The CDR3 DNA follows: TGTGCCAGCAGACGACACAGGGAAGGAGGGGCTTTCTTT.

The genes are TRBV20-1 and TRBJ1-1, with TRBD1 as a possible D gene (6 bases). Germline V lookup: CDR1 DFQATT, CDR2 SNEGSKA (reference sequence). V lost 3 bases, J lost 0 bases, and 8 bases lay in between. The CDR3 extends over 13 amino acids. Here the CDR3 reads CSASGTMNTEAFF. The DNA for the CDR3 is TGCAGTGCTAGTGGGACAATGAACACTGAAGCTTTCTTT.

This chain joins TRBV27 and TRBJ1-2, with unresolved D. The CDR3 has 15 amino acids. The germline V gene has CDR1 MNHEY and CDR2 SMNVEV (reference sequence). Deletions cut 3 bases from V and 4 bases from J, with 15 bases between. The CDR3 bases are TGTGCCAGCAGTTTGTCCCACAAACTTTCCTATGGCTACACCTTC. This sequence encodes CASSLSHKLSYGYTF.

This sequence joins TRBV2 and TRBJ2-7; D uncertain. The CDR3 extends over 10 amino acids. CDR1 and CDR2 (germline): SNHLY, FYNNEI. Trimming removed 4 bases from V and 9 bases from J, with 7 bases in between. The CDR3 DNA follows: TGTGCCAGCAGTGGGAAAGTGCAGTACTTC. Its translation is CASSGKVQYF.

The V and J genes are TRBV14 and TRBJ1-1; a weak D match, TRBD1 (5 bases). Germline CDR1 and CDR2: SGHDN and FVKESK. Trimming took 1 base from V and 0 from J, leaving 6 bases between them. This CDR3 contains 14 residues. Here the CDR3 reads CASSQGQLNTEAFF. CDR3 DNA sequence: TGTGCCAGCAGCCAAGGACAGTTGAACACTGAAGCTTTCTTT.

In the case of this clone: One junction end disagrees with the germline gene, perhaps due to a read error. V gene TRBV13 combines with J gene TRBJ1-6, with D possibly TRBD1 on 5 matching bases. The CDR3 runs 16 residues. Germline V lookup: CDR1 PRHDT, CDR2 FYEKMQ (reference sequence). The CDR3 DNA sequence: TGTGCCAGCAGCTTAGTCAGGGACTCCAATAATTCACCCCTCCACTTT. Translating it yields CASSLVRDSNNSPLHF. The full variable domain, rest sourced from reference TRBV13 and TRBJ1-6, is AAGVIQSPRHLIKEKRETATLKCYPIPRHDTVYWYQQGPGQDPQFLISFYEKMQSDKGSIPDRFSAQQFSDYHSELNMSSLELGDSALYFCASSLVRDSNNSPLHFGNGTRLTVT.

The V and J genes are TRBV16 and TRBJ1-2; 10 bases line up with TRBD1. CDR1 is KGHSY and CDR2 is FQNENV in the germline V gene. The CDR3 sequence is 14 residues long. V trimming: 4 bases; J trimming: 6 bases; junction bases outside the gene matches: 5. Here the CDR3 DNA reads TGTGCCAGCAGCCGACAGGGGGCGCGGGATGGCTACACCTTC. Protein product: CASSRQGARDGYTF.

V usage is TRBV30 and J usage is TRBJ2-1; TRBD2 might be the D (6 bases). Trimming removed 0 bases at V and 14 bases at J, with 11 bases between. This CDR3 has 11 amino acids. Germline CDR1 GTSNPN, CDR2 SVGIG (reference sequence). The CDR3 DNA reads TGTGCCTGGAGTGTTGCGGGGACGAAGTTCTTC. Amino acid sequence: CAWSVAGTKFF.

In nucleotides, the CDR3 is TGTGCCAGCAGTCCCCGGACCCCAGGGGAGGCTGGAAACACCATATATTTT. The encoded protein is CASSPRTPGEAGNTIYF. The rearrangement links TRBV27 to TRBJ1-3; D perhaps matches TRBD1 (6 bases). Trimming took off 5 bases at V and 2 bases at J, with 19 bases between the two ends. The germline V gene has CDR1 MNHEY and CDR2 SMNVEV (reference sequence). This CDR3 contains 17 residues.

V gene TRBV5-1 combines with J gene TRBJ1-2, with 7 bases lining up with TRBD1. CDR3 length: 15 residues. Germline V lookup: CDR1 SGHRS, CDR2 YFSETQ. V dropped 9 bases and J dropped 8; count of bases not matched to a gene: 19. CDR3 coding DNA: TGCGCCACCGCGCGACAAACAGGGGACCTTGGCGGCTACACCTTC. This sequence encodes CATARQTGDLGGYTF. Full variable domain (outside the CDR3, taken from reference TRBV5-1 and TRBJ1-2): KAGVTQTPRYLIKTRGQQVTLSCSPISGHRSVSWYQQTPGQGLQFLFEYFSETQRNKGNFPGRFSGRQFSNSRSEMNVSTLELGDSALYLCATARQTGDLGGYTFGSGTRLTVV.

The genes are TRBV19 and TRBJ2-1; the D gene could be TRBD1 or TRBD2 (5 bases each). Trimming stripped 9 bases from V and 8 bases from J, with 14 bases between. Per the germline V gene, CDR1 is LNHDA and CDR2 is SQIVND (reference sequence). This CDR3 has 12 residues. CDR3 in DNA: TGTGCCAGCGCTGGGGGTGTGGATGAGCAGTTCTTC. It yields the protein CASAGGVDEQFF.

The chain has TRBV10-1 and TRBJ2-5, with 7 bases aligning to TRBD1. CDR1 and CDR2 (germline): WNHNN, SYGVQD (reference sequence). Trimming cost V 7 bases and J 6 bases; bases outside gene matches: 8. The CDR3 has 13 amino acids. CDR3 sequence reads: CASTQGPEKTQYF. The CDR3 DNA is TGCGCCAGCACACAGGGGCCTGAAAAGACCCAGTACTTC.

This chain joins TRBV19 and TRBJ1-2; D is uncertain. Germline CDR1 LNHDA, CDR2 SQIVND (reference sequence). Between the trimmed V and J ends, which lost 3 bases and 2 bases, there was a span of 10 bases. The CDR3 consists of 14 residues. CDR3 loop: CASSMGPANYGYTF. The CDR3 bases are TGTGCCAGTAGTATGGGTCCGGCGAACTATGGCTACACCTTC.

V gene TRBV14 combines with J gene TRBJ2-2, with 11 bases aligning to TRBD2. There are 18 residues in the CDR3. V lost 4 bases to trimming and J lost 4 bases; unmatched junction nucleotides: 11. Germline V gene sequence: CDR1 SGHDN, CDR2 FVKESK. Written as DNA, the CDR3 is TGTGCCAGCAGCCGCAAAGCTCCGGGACTAGCGGCCACCGGGGAGCTGTTTTTT. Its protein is CASSRKAPGLAATGELFF.

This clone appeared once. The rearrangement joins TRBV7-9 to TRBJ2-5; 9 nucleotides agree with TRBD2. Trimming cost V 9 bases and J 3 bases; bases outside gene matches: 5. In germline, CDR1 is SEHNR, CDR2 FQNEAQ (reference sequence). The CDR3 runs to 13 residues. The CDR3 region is CARRASGEETQYF. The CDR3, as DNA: TGTGCCAGGAGGGCTAGCGGGGAAGAGACCCAGTACTTC. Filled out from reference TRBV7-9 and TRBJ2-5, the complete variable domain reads DTGVSQNPRHKITKRGQNVTFRCDPISEHNRLYWYRQTLGQGPEFLTYFQNEAQLEKSRLLSDRFSAERPKGSFSTLEIQRTEQGDSAMYLCARRASGEETQYFGPGTRLLVL.

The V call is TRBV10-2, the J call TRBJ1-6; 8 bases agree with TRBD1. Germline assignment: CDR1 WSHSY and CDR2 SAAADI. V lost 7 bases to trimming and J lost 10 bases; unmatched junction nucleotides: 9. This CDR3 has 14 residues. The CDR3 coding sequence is TGCGCCAGCATAAACCGACAGGGGAGGTCACCCCTCCACTTT. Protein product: CASINRQGRSPLHF.

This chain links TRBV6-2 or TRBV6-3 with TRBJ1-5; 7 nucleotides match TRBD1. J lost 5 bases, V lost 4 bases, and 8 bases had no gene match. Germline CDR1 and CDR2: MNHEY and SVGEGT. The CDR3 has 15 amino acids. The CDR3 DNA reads TGTGCCAGCAGTTCCGACAGGGAGGTGGATCAGCCCCAGCATTTT. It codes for CASSSDREVDQPQHF.

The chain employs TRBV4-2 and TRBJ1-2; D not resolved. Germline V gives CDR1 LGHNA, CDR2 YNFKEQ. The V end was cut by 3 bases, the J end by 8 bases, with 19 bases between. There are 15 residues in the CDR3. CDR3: CASSQRTTQPFGYTF. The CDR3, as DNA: TGTGCCAGCAGCCAGAGGACGACGCAACCCTTCGGCTACACCTTC.

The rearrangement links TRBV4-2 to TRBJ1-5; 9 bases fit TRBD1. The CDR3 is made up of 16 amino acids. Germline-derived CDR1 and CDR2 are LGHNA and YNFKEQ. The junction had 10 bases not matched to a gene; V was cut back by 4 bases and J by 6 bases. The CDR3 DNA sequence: TGTGCCAGCAGCCCTGGGGACAGGGCGAGTGGTCAGCCCCAGCATTTT. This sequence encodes CASSPGDRASGQPQHF.

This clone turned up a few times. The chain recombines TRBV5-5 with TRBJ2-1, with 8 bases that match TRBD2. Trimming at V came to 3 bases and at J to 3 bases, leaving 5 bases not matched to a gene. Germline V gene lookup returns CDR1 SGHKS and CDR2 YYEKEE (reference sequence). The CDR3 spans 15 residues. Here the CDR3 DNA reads TGTGCCAGCAGCTCCGCCGGGACTAGCTACAATGAGCAGTTCTTC. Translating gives CASSSAGTSYNEQFF. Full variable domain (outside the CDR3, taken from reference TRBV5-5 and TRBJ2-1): DAGVTQSPTHLIKTRGQQVTLRCSPISGHKSVSWYQQVLGQGPQFIFQYYEKEERGRGNFPDRFSARQFPNYSSELNVNALLLGDSALYLCASSSAGTSYNEQFFGPGTRLTVL.

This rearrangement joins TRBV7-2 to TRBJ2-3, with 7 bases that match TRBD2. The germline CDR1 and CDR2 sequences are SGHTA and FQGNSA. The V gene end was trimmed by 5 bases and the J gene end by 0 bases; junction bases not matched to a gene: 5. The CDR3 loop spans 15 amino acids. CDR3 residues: CASSPSSGSTDTQYF. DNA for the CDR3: TGTGCCAGCAGCCCGTCTAGCGGCAGCACAGATACGCAGTATTTT.

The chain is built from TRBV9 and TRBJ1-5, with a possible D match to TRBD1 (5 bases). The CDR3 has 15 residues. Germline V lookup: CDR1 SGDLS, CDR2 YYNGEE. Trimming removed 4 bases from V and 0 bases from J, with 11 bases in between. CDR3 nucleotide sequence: TGTGCCAGCAGCCCGGTCGGGGCTAGCAATCAGCCCCAGCATTTT. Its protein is CASSPVGASNQPQHF.